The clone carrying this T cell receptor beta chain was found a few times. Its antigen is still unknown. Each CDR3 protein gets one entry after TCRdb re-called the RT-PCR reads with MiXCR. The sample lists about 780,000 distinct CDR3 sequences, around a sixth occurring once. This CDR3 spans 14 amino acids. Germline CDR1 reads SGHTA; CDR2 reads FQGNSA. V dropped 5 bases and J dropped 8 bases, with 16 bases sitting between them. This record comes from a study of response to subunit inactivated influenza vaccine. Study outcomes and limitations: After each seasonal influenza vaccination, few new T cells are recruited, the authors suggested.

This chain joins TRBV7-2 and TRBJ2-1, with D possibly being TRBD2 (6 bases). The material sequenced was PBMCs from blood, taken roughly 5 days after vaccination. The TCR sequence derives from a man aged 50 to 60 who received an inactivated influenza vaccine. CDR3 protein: CASSRLGGVDEQFF. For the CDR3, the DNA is TGTGCCAGCAGCCGACTAGGAGGAGTCGATGAGCAGTTCTTC.